These T cell receptor beta chains were read from a single sample in a study of T-cell reconstitution after alpha-beta-depleted transplantation in children. TCRdb itself ran the PCR reads through MiXCR, one entry per CDR3 protein. The sample consists of approximately 640,000 distinct CDR3 sequences, approximately 15% of them appearing once. The sample here was PBMCs from the stem cell graft donor, taken from the stem cell graft. The receptors originated from a human donor who donated a stem cell graft to a child with acute myeloid leukemia. Each CDR3 is given with its conserved first and last residue. Fields, in order: V gene, J gene, D gene, clone size, CDR3 protein, CDR3 DNA. D genes are given only for firm matches. Not all rows give a size; the values are once, few, many and, for expanded clones, a class.

v_call: TRBV5-5; j_call: TRBJ2-2; d_call: TRBD1; clone_size: NA; cdr3_aa: CASSLGDRGWNGGELFF; cdr3_nt: TGTGCCAGCAGCTTGGGGGACAGGGGCTGGAACGGCGGGGAGCTGTTTTTT
v_call: TRBV7-2; j_call: TRBJ2-3; d_call: NA; clone_size: NA; cdr3_aa: CASSLVGGQITDTQYF; cdr3_nt: TGTGCCAGCAGCTTAGTAGGAGGACAGATAACAGATACGCAGTATTTT
v_call: TRBV20-1; j_call: TRBJ2-5; d_call: NA; clone_size: many; cdr3_aa: CSFIVVETQYF; cdr3_nt: TGCAGTTTTATCGTGGTGGAGACCCAGTACTTC
v_call: TRBV5-1; j_call: TRBJ2-1; d_call: TRBD1; clone_size: NA; cdr3_aa: CASSPQGAEGYNEQFF; cdr3_nt: TGCGCCAGCAGCCCCCAGGGGGCTGAGGGATACAATGAGCAGTTCTTC
v_call: TRBV5-1; j_call: TRBJ1-1; d_call: TRBD1; clone_size: NA; cdr3_aa: CASSTAGGPMNTEAFF; cdr3_nt: TGCGCCAGCAGCACAGCAGGGGGGCCAATGAACACTGAAGCTTTCTTT
v_call: TRBV4-3; j_call: TRBJ2-2; d_call: NA; clone_size: few; cdr3_aa: CASSHFNRRLNTGELFF; cdr3_nt: TGCGCCAGCAGCCATTTCAACAGACGATTAAACACCGGGGAGCTGTTTTTT
v_call: TRBV6-5; j_call: TRBJ1-6; d_call: TRBD1; clone_size: many; cdr3_aa: CASSGDRGLNSPLHF; cdr3_nt: TGTGCCAGCAGCGGGGACAGGGGACTAAATTCACCCCTCCACTTT
v_call: TRBV5-6; j_call: TRBJ2-1; d_call: NA; clone_size: NA; cdr3_aa: CASSLDRVGGNEQFF; cdr3_nt: TGTGCCAGCAGCTTGGATCGCGTAGGAGGCAATGAGCAGTTCTTC
v_call: TRBV20-1; j_call: TRBJ2-5; d_call: TRBD2; clone_size: many; cdr3_aa: CSARPGGLAAETQYF; cdr3_nt: TGCAGTGCTAGGCCAGGGGGACTAGCGGCCGAGACCCAGTACTTC
v_call: TRBV12-3/TRBV12-4; j_call: TRBJ2-7; d_call: NA; clone_size: many; cdr3_aa: CASSFGVTSYF; cdr3_nt: TGTGCCAGCAGTTTTGGGGTCACATCGTACTTC
v_call: TRBV29-1; j_call: TRBJ2-3; d_call: NA; clone_size: many; cdr3_aa: CSVGTSTDTQYF; cdr3_nt: TGCAGCGTTGGGACTAGCACAGATACGCAGTATTTT
v_call: TRBV20-1; j_call: TRBJ2-3; d_call: TRBD2; clone_size: few; cdr3_aa: CSARDWGGPTDTQYF; cdr3_nt: TGCAGTGCTAGAGATTGGGGGGGACCCACAGATACGCAGTATTTT
v_call: TRBV7-9; j_call: TRBJ2-5; d_call: NA; clone_size: NA; cdr3_aa: CASSLAGAGTQETQYF; cdr3_nt: TGTGCCAGCAGCTTAGCGGGTGCGGGGACCCAAGAGACCCAGTACTTC
v_call: TRBV25-1; j_call: TRBJ2-5; d_call: NA; clone_size: NA; cdr3_aa: CASAGFGVETQYF; cdr3_nt: TGTGCCAGCGCGGGGTTTGGGGTGGAGACCCAGTACTTC
v_call: TRBV7-6; j_call: TRBJ2-2; d_call: TRBD2; clone_size: few; cdr3_aa: CASSISGVNTGELFF; cdr3_nt: TGTGCCAGCAGCATTAGCGGGGTGAACACCGGGGAGCTGTTTTTT
v_call: TRBV7-2; j_call: TRBJ2-1; d_call: NA; clone_size: NA; cdr3_aa: CASSPRDFLNNEQFF; cdr3_nt: TGTGCCAGCAGCCCACGGGACTTCCTCAACAATGAGCAGTTCTTC
v_call: TRBV15; j_call: TRBJ2-1; d_call: TRBD2; clone_size: NA; cdr3_aa: CATSGRISGGSSSGYNEQFF; cdr3_nt: TGTGCCACCAGCGGCCGGATTAGCGGGGGTAGCTCCTCGGGCTACAATGAGCAGTTCTTC
v_call: TRBV20-1; j_call: TRBJ1-1; d_call: NA; clone_size: few; cdr3_aa: CSAAPRAGHTEAFF; cdr3_nt: TGCAGTGCTGCCCCCAGGGCGGGTCATACTGAAGCTTTCTTT
v_call: TRBV5-1; j_call: TRBJ2-2; d_call: NA; clone_size: NA; cdr3_aa: CASSFGASGELFF; cdr3_nt: TGCGCCAGCAGCTTCGGAGCTTCCGGGGAGCTGTTTTTT
v_call: TRBV20-1; j_call: TRBJ2-3; d_call: NA; clone_size: many; cdr3_aa: CSAIMAGRTDTQYF; cdr3_nt: TGCAGTGCTATTATGGCGGGGCGCACAGATACGCAGTATTTT
v_call: TRBV29-1; j_call: TRBJ2-3; d_call: TRBD2; clone_size: many; cdr3_aa: CSVGGGTYRTDTQYF; cdr3_nt: TGCAGCGTCGGCGGGGGGACATACCGCACAGATACGCAGTATTTT
v_call: TRBV20-1; j_call: TRBJ2-3; d_call: NA; clone_size: many; cdr3_aa: CSAINPGSDTQYF; cdr3_nt: TGCAGTGCCATCAATCCGGGTTCAGATACGCAGTATTTT
v_call: TRBV5-1; j_call: TRBJ2-1; d_call: NA; clone_size: few; cdr3_aa: CASSLTGADEQFF; cdr3_nt: TGCGCCAGCAGCTTGACCGGGGCAGATGAGCAGTTCTTC
v_call: TRBV5-1; j_call: TRBJ2-3; d_call: NA; clone_size: many; cdr3_aa: CASSWTGTDTQYF; cdr3_nt: TGTGCCAGCAGCTGGACAGGCACAGATACGCAGTATTTT
v_call: TRBV12-3/TRBV12-4; j_call: TRBJ1-1; d_call: NA; clone_size: many; cdr3_aa: CASSRHINTEAFF; cdr3_nt: TGTGCCAGCAGCAGACACATTAACACTGAAGCTTTCTTT
v_call: TRBV5-1; j_call: TRBJ2-5; d_call: TRBD2; clone_size: NA; cdr3_aa: CASSTSAGEQETQYF; cdr3_nt: TGCGCCAGCAGCACGTCAGCGGGGGAACAAGAGACCCAGTACTTC
v_call: TRBV5-1; j_call: TRBJ2-3; d_call: TRBD2; clone_size: few; cdr3_aa: CASSLEAGDTDTQYF; cdr3_nt: TGCGCCAGCAGCTTGGAGGCGGGGGACACAGATACGCAGTATTTT
v_call: TRBV15; j_call: TRBJ1-5; d_call: NA; clone_size: few; cdr3_aa: CATSRDGADQPQHF; cdr3_nt: TGTGCCACCAGCAGAGATGGCGCGGATCAGCCCCAGCATTTT
v_call: TRBV12-3/TRBV12-4; j_call: TRBJ1-3; d_call: NA; clone_size: few; cdr3_aa: CASSRSGVANTIYF; cdr3_nt: TGTGCCAGCAGTCGATCGGGGGTGGCGAACACCATATATTTT
v_call: TRBV12-3/TRBV12-4; j_call: TRBJ1-6; d_call: NA; clone_size: few; cdr3_aa: CASSFGGSPLHF; cdr3_nt: TGTGCCAGCAGTTTTGGGGGTTCACCCCTCCACTTT
v_call: TRBV10-3; j_call: TRBJ2-2; d_call: NA; clone_size: NA; cdr3_aa: CAISESTGNTGELFF; cdr3_nt: TGTGCCATCAGTGAGTCGACAGGGAACACCGGGGAGCTGTTTTTT
v_call: TRBV20-1; j_call: TRBJ1-1; d_call: NA; clone_size: many; cdr3_aa: CSARDPQVGDTEAFF; cdr3_nt: TGCAGTGCTAGAGATCCACAGGTGGGGGACACTGAAGCTTTCTTT
v_call: TRBV4-2; j_call: TRBJ1-6; d_call: TRBD1; clone_size: many; cdr3_aa: CASSQEWDRPSPLHF; cdr3_nt: TGTGCCAGCAGCCAAGAATGGGACAGGCCTTCACCCCTCCACTTT
v_call: TRBV12-3/TRBV12-4; j_call: TRBJ1-1; d_call: NA; clone_size: few; cdr3_aa: CASSSQVMNTEAFF; cdr3_nt: TGTGCCAGCAGTTCACAGGTGATGAACACTGAAGCTTTCTTT
v_call: TRBV13; j_call: TRBJ2-3; d_call: TRBD2; clone_size: NA; cdr3_aa: CASSPQGSGGFRDTQYF; cdr3_nt: TGTGCCAGCAGCCCCCAGGGGAGCGGGGGGTTTCGAGATACGCAGTATTTT
v_call: TRBV6-2/TRBV6-3; j_call: TRBJ2-7; d_call: NA; clone_size: few; cdr3_aa: CATQLSGNEQYF; cdr3_nt: TGTGCCACCCAATTGTCGGGGAACGAGCAGTACTTC
v_call: TRBV7-9; j_call: TRBJ2-1; d_call: NA; clone_size: NA; cdr3_aa: CASSSNSGSNEQFF; cdr3_nt: TGTGCCAGCAGCTCAAATAGCGGAAGTAATGAGCAGTTCTTC
v_call: TRBV20-1; j_call: TRBJ1-2; d_call: TRBD1; clone_size: few; cdr3_aa: CSAPTGVDYGYTF; cdr3_nt: TGCAGTGCACCCACAGGGGTGGACTATGGCTACACCTTC
v_call: TRBV12-3/TRBV12-4; j_call: TRBJ1-5; d_call: NA; clone_size: many; cdr3_aa: CASSLKGDNQPQHF; cdr3_nt: TGTGCCAGCAGTTTAAAGGGGGACAATCAGCCCCAGCATTTT
v_call: TRBV5-6; j_call: TRBJ2-1; d_call: TRBD2; clone_size: many; cdr3_aa: CASSLRRGGLNEQFF; cdr3_nt: TGTGCCAGCAGCTTGAGGCGGGGGGGCCTGAATGAGCAGTTCTTC